The sequence of this TCR beta chain was determined in a study of blood T cell repertoires in COVID-19. Study-wide context: Researchers got acute and convalescent COVID-19 samples from the United States, Italy and Spain. The analysed material was cDNA or gDNA that came from T cells, B-cell-depleted T cells, or PBMCs.

In the authors' methods: Amplification from reference gene primers served as the basis for estimated nucleated cell counts. Method: immunoSEQ multiplex PCR; TCRdb's copy keeps in-frame clones and lacks some. V and J calls and clone size are as listed in that table; D and trimming were resolved from the DNA. The table includes tens of thousands of clones, around 91% detected once. V lost 0 bases, J lost 3 bases, and 16 bases lay in between. CDR3 length equals 16 residues. CDR1 is SGDLS, CDR2 YYNGEE, per germline. V usage is TRBV9 and J usage is TRBJ2-7; possible D gene TRBD2, 5 bases. This clonotype was sampled from a man older than 75 with acute or convalescent COVID-19. Sequencing input: peripheral blood. The CDR3 DNA reads as TGTGCCAGCAGCGTAGGGCGAGAGGGAGTTGACTACGAGCAGTACTTC. Amino acid sequence: CASSVGREGVDYEQYF. The full variable domain, completed using reference TRBV9 and TRBJ2-7, is DSGVTQTPKHLITATGQRVTLRCSPRSGDLSVYWYQQSLDQGLQFLIQYYNGEERAKGNILERFSAQQFPDLHSELNLSSLELGDSALYFCASSVGREGVDYEQYFGPGTRLTVT.